The subject of this entry is one T cell receptor beta chain. CDR3 length: 16 amino acids. CDR1 SGHRS and CDR2 YFSETQ come from the germline V gene. V lost 0 bases to trimming and J lost 2 bases; unmatched junction nucleotides: 5. These data originate in a study of blood T cell repertoires in COVID-19. Produced via immunoSEQ multiplex PCR; TCRdb's table is partial and in-frame only. The data contain some 320,000 clones, 90% of them singletons. The specimen sequenced was PBMCs or T cells enriched from blood (not recorded which). The source of this sequence is a woman aged 25 to 39 who had been exposed to COVID-19. The chain combines TRBV5-1 with TRBJ2-4, with 7 bases lining up with TRBD1. The CDR3 here is CASSLEGRGTKNIQYF. CDR3 DNA sequence: TGCGCCAGCAGCTTGGAGGGCAGGGGGACCAAAAACATTCAGTACTTC.